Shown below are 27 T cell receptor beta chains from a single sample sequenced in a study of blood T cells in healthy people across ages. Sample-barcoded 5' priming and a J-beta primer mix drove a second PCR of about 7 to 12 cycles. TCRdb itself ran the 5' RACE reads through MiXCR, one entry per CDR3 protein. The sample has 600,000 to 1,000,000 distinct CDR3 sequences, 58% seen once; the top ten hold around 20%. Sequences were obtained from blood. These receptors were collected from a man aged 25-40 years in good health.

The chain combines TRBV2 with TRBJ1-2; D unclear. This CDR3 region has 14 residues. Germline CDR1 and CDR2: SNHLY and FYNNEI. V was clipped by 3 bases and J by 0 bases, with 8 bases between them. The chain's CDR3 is CASSDSSSNYGYTF. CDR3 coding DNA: TGTGCCAGCAGTGACAGCTCCTCTAACTATGGCTACACCTTC.

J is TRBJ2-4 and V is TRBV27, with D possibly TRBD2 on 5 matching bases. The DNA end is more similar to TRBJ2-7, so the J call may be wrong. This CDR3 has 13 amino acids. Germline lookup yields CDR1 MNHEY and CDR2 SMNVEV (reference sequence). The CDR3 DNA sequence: TGTGCCAGCAAGGGAGCTGGTTTGAACGAGCAGTACTTC. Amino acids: CASKGAGLNEQYF.

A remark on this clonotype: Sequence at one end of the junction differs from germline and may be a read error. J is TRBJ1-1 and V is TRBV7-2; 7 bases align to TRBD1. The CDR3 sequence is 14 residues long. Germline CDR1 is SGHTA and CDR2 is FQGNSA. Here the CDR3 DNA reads TGTGCCGGCAGCAGACAGGGTTGGGGCACTGAAGCTTTCTTT. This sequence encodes CAGSRQGWGTEAFF.

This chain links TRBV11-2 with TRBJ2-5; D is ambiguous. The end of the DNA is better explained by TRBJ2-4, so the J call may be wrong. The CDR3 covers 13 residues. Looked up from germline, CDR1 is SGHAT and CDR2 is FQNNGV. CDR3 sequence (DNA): TGTGCCAGCAGCCCAACCGACGAAAACATTCAGTACTTC. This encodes CASSPTDENIQYF.

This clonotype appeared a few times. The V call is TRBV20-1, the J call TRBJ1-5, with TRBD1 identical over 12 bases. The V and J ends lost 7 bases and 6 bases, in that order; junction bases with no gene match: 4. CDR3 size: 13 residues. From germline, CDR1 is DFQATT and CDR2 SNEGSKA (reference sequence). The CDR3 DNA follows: TGCAGTGGAGGGACAGGGGGCGGTCAGCCCCAGCATTTT. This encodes CSGGTGGGQPQHF.

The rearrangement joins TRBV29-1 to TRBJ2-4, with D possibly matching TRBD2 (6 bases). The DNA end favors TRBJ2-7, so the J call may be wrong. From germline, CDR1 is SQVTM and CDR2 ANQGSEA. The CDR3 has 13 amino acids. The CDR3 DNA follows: TGCAGCGTTGAGAGTCAAGCGGGCTACGAGCAGTACTTC. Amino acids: CSVESQAGYEQYF.

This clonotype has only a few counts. CDR3 amino acids: CSARGLAGAALETQYF. As DNA, the CDR3 is TGCAGTGCTAGGGGACTAGCGGGAGCGGCTTTAGAGACCCAGTACTTC. The chain joins TRBV20-1 to TRBJ2-7; TRBD2 aligns across 14 bases. The DNA end lines up better with TRBJ2-5; the J call may be wrong. Germline CDR1 is DFQATT and CDR2 is SNEGSKA (reference sequence). The CDR3 runs 16 residues.

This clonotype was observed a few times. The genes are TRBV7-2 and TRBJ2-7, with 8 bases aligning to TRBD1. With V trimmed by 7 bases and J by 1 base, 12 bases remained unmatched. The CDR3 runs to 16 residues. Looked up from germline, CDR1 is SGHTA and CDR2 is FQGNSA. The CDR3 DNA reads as TGTGCCAGCAACCAATACTCGGGACAGGATTCCTACGAGCAGTACTTC. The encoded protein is CASNQYSGQDSYEQYF.

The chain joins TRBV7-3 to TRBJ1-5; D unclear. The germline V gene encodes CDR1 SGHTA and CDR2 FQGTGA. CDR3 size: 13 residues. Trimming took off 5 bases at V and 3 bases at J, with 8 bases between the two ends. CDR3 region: CASSVNINQPQHF. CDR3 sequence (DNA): TGTGCCAGCAGCGTAAACATCAATCAGCCCCAGCATTTT.

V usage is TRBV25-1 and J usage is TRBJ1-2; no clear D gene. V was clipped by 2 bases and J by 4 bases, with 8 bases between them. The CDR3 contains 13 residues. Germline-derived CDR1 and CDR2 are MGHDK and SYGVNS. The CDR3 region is CASSEGGPYGYTF. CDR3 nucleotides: TGTGCCAGCAGTGAAGGTGGGCCCTATGGCTACACCTTC.

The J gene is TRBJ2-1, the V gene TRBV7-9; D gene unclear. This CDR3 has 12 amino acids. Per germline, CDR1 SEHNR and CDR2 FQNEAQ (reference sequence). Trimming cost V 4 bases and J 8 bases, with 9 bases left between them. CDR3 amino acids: CASSYRRDEQFF. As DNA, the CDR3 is TGTGCCAGCAGCTACCGAAGGGATGAGCAGTTCTTC. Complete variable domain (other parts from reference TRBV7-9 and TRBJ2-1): DTGVSQNPRHKITKRGQNVTFRCDPISEHNRLYWYRQTLGQGPEFLTYFQNEAQLEKSRLLSDRFSAERPKGSFSTLEIQRTEQGDSAMYLCASSYRRDEQFFGPGTRLTVL.

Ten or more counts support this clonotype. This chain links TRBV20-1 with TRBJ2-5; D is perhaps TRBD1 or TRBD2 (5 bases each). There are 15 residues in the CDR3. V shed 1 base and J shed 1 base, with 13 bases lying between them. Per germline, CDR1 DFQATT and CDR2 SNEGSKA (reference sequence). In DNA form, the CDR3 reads TGCAGTGCTAGAGTCGGGACGAACCCCCAAGAGACCCAGTACTTC. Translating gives CSARVGTNPQETQYF.

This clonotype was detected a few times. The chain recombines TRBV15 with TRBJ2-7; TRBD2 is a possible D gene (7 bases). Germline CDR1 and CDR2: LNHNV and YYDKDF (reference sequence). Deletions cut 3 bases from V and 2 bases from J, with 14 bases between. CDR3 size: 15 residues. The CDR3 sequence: CATSSAREGAYEQYF. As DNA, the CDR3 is TGTGCCACCAGCAGTGCTAGGGAGGGGGCCTACGAGCAGTACTTC.

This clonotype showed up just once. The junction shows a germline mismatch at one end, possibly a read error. The CDR3: CASRRGQGITDTQYF. The CDR3 nucleotides read TGTGCCAGCAGACGTGGACAGGGGATCACAGATACGCAGTATTTC. The gene calls are TRBV7-7 and TRBJ2-3, with 9 positions matching TRBD1. From germline, CDR1 is SSHAT and CDR2 FNYEAQ (reference sequence). The CDR3 runs to 15 residues.

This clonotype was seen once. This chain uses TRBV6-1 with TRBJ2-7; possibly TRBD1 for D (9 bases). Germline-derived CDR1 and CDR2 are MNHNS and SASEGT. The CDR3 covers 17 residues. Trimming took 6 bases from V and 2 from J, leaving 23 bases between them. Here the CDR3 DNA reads TGTGCCAGCAGCCCAACGGGAGGGACAGGGCATACCTACGAGCAGTACTTC. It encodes CASSPTGGTGHTYEQYF.

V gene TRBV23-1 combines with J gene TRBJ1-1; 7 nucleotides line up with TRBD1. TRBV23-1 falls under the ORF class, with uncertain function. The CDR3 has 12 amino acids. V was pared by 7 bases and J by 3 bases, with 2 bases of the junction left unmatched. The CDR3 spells CASTRGDTEAFF. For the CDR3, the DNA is TGCGCCAGCACCAGGGGGGACACTGAAGCTTTCTTT.

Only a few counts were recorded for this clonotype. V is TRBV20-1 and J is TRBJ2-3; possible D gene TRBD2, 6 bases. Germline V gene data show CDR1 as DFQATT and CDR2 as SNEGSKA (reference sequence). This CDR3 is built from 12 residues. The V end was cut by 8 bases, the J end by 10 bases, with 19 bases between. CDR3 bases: TGCAGTACTCCTCGCCCGCCGGGGGCGCAGTATTTT. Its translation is CSTPRPPGAQYF.

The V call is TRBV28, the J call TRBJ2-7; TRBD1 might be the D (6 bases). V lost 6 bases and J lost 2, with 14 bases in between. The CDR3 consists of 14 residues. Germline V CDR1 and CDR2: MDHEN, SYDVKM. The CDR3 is CASSLQQGAYEQYF. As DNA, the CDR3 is TGTGCCAGCAGCCTCCAACAGGGTGCCTACGAGCAGTACTTC.

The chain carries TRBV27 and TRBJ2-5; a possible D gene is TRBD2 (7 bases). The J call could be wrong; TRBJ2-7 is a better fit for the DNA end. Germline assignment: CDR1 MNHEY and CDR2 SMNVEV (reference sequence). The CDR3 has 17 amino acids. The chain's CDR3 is CATSQRGGLSRLYEQYF. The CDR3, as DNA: TGTGCCACCTCCCAACGCGGGGGCTTAAGTCGACTCTACGAGCAGTACTTC.

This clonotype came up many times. The CDR3 DNA is TGTGCCAGCAGCTGGGGGACAGGGGGACAAGAGACCCAGTACTTC. This sequence encodes CASSWGTGGQETQYF. The chain has TRBV7-2 and TRBJ2-5; 11 bases agree with TRBD1. Germline trimming cut 4 bases from V and 2 bases from J; bases unmatched to any gene: 3. Per germline, CDR1 SGHTA and CDR2 FQGNSA. This CDR3 comprises 15 residues.

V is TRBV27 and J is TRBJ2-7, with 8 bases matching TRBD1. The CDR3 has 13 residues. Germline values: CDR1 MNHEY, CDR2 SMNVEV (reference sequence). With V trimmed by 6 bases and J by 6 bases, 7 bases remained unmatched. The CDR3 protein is CASRPTGESEQYF. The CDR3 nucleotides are TGTGCCAGCAGACCGACAGGGGAGAGCGAGCAGTACTTC.

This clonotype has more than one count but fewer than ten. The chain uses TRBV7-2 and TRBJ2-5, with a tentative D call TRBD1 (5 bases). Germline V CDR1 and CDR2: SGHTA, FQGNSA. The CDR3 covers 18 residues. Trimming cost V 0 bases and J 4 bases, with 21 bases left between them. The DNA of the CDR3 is TGTGCCAGCAGCTTAGCGATTAAGGTTATGGGGCGAGGAGAGACCCAGTACTTC. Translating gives CASSLAIKVMGRGETQYF.

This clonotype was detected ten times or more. Here the CDR3 reads CSARGTYGYTF. CDR3 nucleotides: TGCAGTGCGAGGGGTACTTATGGCTACACCTTC. The chain uses TRBV20-1 and TRBJ1-2; weak D call: TRBD1 (5 bases). Trimming took 6 bases from V and 5 from J, leaving 10 bases between them. CDR3 size: 11 residues. CDR1 is DFQATT and CDR2 is SNEGSKA in the germline V gene (reference sequence).

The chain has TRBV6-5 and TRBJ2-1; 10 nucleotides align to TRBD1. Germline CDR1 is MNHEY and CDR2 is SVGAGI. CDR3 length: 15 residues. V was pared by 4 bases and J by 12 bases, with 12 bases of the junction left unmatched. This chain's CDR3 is CASSSRQGARVGQFF. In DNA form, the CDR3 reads TGTGCCAGCAGTTCCAGACAGGGGGCCAGGGTAGGGCAGTTCTTC.

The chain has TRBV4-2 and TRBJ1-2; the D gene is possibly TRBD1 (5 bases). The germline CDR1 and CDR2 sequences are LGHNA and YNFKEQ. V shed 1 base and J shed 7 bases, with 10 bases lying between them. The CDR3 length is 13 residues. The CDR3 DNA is TGTGCCAGCAGCCAAGGGGTCCAGGGTGGCTACACCTTC. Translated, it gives CASSQGVQGGYTF.

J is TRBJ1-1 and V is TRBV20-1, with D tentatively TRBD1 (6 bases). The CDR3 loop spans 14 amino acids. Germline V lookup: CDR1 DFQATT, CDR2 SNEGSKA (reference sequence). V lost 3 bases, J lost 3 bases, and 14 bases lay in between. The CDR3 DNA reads TGCAGTGCTAGTGGTGTGGACAGAGACACTGAAGCTTTCTTT. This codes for CSASGVDRDTEAFF.

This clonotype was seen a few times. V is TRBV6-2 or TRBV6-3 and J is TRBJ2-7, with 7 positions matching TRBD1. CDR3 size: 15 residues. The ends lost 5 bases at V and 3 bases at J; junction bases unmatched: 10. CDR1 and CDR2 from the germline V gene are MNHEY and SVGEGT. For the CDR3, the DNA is TGTGCCAGCAGTCGTCCCGGGACAGAGATCTACGAGCAGTACTTC. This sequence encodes CASSRPGTEIYEQYF.